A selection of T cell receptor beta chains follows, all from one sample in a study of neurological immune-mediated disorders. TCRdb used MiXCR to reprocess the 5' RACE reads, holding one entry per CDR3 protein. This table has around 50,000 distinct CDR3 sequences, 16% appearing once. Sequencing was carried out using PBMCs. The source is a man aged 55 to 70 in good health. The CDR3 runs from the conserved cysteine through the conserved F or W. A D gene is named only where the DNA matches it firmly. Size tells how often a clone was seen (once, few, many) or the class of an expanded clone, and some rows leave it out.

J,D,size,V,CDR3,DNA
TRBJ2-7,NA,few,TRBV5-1,CASSSINGLEQYF,TGCGCCAGCAGCTCAATTAACGGACTCGAGCAGTACTTC
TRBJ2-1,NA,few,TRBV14,CASSQDGARNEQFF,TGTGCCAGCAGCCAAGATGGGGCAAGGAATGAGCAGTTCTTC
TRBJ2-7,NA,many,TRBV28,CASSLPGFSYEQYF,TGTGCCAGCAGTTTACCGGGATTCTCCTACGAGCAGTACTTC
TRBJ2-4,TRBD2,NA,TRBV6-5,CASSAGAGGPGKNIQYF,TGTGCCAGCAGCGCCGGGGCGGGAGGCCCTGGCAAAAACATTCAGTACTTC
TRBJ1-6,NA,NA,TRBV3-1,CASSQDGGRGAPINF,TGTGCCAGCAGCCAAGACGGTGGCCGCGGGGCACCCATCAACTTT
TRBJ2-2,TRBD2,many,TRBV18,CASSRLAGDTGELFF,TGTGCCAGCTCACGGCTAGCGGGAGACACCGGGGAGCTGTTTTTT
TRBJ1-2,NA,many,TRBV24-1,CATSDPGQYYGYTF,TGTGCCACCAGTGATCCCGGACAGTACTATGGCTACACCTTC
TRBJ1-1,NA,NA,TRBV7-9,CASSLERQALNAFF,TGTGCCAGCAGCTTAGAGAGGCAGGCCTTAAACGCTTTCTTT
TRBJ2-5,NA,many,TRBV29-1,CSVVGTGVETQYF,TGCAGCGTTGTAGGTACGGGAGTGGAGACCCAGTACTTC
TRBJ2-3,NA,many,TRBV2,CASKRTAFTDTQYF,TGTGCCAGCAAAAGGACAGCGTTCACAGATACGCAGTATTTT
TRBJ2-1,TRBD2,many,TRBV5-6,CATQTGTSSYNEQFF,TGTGCCACCCAAACCGGGACTAGCTCCTACAATGAGCAGTTCTTC
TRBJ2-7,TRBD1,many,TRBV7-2,CASSLGSPGQRVYEQYF,TGTGCCAGCAGCTTAGGTTCTCCGGGACAGCGAGTCTACGAGCAGTACTTC
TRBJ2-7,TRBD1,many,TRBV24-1,CATSDPGGSGYEQYF,TGTGCCACCAGTGATCCAGGGGGAAGCGGCTACGAGCAGTACTTC
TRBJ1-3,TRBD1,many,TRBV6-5,CASSYLLNAWTGHSGNTIYF,TGTGCCAGCAGTTACCTCCTTAACGCGTGGACAGGGCACTCTGGAAACACCATATATTTT
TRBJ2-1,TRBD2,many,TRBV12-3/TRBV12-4,CASSTGTRGRNNNEQFF,TGTGCCAGCAGCACCGGGACTAGGGGACGAAATAACAATGAGCAGTTCTTC
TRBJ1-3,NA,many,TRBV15,CATSGRPAPTIYF,TGTGCCACCAGCGGACGCCCGGCCCCGACCATATATTTT